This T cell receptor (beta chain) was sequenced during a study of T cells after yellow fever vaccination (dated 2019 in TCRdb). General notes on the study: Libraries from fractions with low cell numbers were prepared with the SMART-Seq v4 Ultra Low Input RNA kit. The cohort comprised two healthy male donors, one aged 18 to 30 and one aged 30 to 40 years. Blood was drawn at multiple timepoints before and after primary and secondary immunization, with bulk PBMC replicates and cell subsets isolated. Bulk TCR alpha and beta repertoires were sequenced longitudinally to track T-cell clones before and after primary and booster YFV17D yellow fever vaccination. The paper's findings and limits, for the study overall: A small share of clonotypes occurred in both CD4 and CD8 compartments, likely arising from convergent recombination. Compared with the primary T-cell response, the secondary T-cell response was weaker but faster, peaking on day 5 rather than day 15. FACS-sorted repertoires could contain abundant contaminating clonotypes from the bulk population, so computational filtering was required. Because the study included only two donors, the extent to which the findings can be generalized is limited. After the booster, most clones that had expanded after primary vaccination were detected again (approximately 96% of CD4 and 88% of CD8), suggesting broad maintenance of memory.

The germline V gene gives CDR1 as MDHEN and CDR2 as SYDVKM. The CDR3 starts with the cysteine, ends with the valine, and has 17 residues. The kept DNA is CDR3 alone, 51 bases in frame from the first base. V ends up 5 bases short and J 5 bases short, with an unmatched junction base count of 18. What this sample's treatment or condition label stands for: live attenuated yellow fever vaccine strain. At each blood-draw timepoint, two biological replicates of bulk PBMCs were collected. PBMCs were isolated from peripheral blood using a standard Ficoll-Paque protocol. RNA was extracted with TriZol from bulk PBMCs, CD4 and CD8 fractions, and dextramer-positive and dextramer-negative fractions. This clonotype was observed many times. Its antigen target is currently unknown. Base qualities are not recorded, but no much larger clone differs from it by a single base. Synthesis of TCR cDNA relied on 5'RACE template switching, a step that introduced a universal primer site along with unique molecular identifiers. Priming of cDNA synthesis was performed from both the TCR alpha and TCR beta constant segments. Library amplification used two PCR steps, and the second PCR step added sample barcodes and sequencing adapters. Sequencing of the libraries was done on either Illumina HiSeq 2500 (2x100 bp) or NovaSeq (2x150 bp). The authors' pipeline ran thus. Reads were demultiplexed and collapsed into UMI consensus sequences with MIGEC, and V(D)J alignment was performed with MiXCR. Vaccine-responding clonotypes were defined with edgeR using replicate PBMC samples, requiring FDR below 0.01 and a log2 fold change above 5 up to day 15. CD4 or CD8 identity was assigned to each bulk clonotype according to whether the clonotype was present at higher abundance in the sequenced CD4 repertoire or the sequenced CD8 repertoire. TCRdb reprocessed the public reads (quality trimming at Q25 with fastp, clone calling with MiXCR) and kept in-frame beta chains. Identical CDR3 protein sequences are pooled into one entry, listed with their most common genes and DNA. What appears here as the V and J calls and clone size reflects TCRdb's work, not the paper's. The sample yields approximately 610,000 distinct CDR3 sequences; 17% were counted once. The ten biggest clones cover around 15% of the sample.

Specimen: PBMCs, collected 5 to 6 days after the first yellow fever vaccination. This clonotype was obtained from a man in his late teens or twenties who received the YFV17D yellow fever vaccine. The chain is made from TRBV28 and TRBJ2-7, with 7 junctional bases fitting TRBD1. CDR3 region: CASSPVPGTARAHEQYV. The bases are TGTGCCAGCAGTCCGGTCCCCGGGACAGCCAGGGCTCACGAGCAGTACGTC.